Listed below are T cell receptor beta chains from one sample, sequenced in a study of blood T cell repertoires in COVID-19. TCRdb's table, derived via immunoSEQ multiplex PCR, lists solely in-frame clones and lacks some. In the table there are 290,000 or so clones, about nine tenths of which are singletons. What was sequenced was PBMCs or T cells enriched from blood (not recorded which). These receptor sequences come from a woman aged 18-35 years who had recovered from COVID-19. The CDR3 runs from the conserved cysteine through the conserved F or W. D genes are given only for firm matches. Expanded clones get a size class; other rows say once, few or many, or leave the size out.

- 13 TRBJ1-2 TRBV7-9 few TGTGCCAGCAGCTTAGACAGGGAGAACGGCTACACCTTC CASSLDRENGYTF
TRBD1 13 TRBJ2-7 TRBV10-3 - TGTGCCATCAACAGGGACAGGGAACTCGAGCAGTACTTC CAINRDRELEQYF
TRBD1 15 TRBJ2-7 TRBV5-1 once TGCGCCAGCAGTCAAAGACAGGGGGGAAGCTACGAGCAGTACTTC CASSQRQGGSYEQYF
- 15 TRBJ2-7 TRBV11-2 - TGTGCCAGCAGCCTAGGTAACCGGTTGGGGGGCGAGCAGTACTTC CASSLGNRLGGEQYF
- 15 TRBJ2-3 TRBV18 - TGTGCCAGCTCACCTCCTAAGACCCGGGCAGATACGCAGTATTTT CASSPPKTRADTQYF
- 13 TRBJ1-2 TRBV6-2/TRBV6-3 - TGTGCCAGCAGCCTTGACAGGCTCTATGGCTACACCTTC CASSLDRLYGYTF
- 15 TRBJ1-4 TRBV4-3 - TGCGCCAGCAGCCAGGCAGGGGTCCTGCGTGAAAAACTGTTTTTT CASSQAGVLREKLFF
- 11 TRBJ2-5 TRBV7-9 - TGTGCCAGCAGCCCTCAAGAGACCCAGTACTTC CASSPQETQYF
TRBD1 15 TRBJ2-7 TRBV5-1 - TGCGCCAGCAGCTTGCGACAGGGGGCCTCCTACGAGCAGTACTTC CASSLRQGASYEQYF
TRBD1 13 TRBJ1-2 TRBV10-3 - TGTGCCATCAGTAGACAGGGCACCTATGGCTACACCTTC CAISRQGTYGYTF
TRBD1 16 TRBJ2-2 TRBV18 - TGTGCCAGCTCAACCGGGACAGGGAGGGACACCGGGGAGCTGTTTTTT CASSTGTGRDTGELFF
- 15 TRBJ1-5 TRBV19 - TGTGCCAGTAGCCTTCAGGGGTCGGAAGATCAGCCCCAGCATTTT CASSLQGSEDQPQHF
- 16 TRBJ1-1 TRBV7-2 - TGTGCCAGCAGCTTAGCGCTGAGACAGCTGAACACTGAAGCTTTCTTT CASSLALRQLNTEAFF
TRBD1 15 TRBJ1-1 TRBV7-8 - TGTGCCAGCAGCGCCGCCGTTTGGGACAGGCTTGAAGCTTTCTTT CASSAAVWDRLEAFF
- 13 TRBJ1-1 TRBV9 - TGTGCCAGCAGCACCTCAGTCAACACTGAAGCTTTCTTT CASSTSVNTEAFF
- 14 TRBJ1-3 TRBV3-1/TRBV3-2 once TGTGCCAGCAGCCAAGACAGATTTGGAAACACCATATATTTT CASSQDRFGNTIYF
TRBD1 14 TRBJ1-1 TRBV6-1 - TGTGCCAGCAGTGACAGGGGGATGAACACTGAAGCTTTCTTT CASSDRGMNTEAFF
TRBD1 16 TRBJ1-3 TRBV5-1 - TGCGCCAGCAGGAGGGACAGGGCACGGTATGGAAACACCATATATTTT CASRRDRARYGNTIYF
- 13 TRBJ2-7 TRBV27 - TGTGCCAGCAGGATTAGCGTAGCCTACGAGCAGTACTTC CASRISVAYEQYF
- 15 TRBJ1-1 TRBV13 - TGTGCCAGCAGCCCCGCCCGGCGGGCGAACACTGAAGCTTTCTTT CASSPARRANTEAFF
TRBD1 14 TRBJ2-7 TRBV11-2 - TGTGCCAGCAGCCGCCTGGGGGACAGGCACGAAAAGTACTTC CASSRLGDRHEKYF
TRBD1 15 TRBJ2-7 TRBV5-6 - TGTGCCAGCAGCTGGGGGACAGGGGTCGCCTACGAGCAGTACTTC CASSWGTGVAYEQYF
TRBD2 15 TRBJ2-1 TRBV7-3 - TGTGCCAGCAGCTTAGAGCGGGGTACCTACAATGAGCAGTTCTTC CASSLERGTYNEQFF
- 13 TRBJ1-1 TRBV25-1 - TGTGCCAGCAGACACTCAAGGGGTACTGAAGCTTTCTTT CASRHSRGTEAFF
- 13 TRBJ1-5 TRBV15 - TGTGCCACCAGCGCTTTAGTTATGGAGCCCCAGCATTTT CATSALVMEPQHF
- 15 TRBJ1-3 TRBV4-1 once TGCGCCAGCAGCCTCCTCTGGGGGGTGGGAAACACCATATATTTT CASSLLWGVGNTIYF
- 15 TRBJ1-1 TRBV3-1/TRBV3-2 - TGTGCCAGCAGCCTCCGGGGGGGTTCGAACACTGAAGCTTTCTTT CASSLRGGSNTEAFF
- 16 TRBJ1-3 TRBV3-1/TRBV3-2 - TGTGCCAGCAGCCAAGCCCCAGGGATCTCTGGAAACACCATATATTTT CASSQAPGISGNTIYF
- 15 TRBJ1-1 TRBV6-2/TRBV6-3 once TGTGCCAGCAGTAACTACAGGGTAGACTTCACTGAAGCTTTCTTT CASSNYRVDFTEAFF